This TCR beta chain was profiled in a study of blood T cell repertoires in COVID-19. On the study more broadly: Nucleic acid was either cDNA or gDNA, and it came from T cells, B-cell-depleted T cells, or PBMCs.

Original processing methods: Nucleated cell counts were estimated from reference gene primer amplification. Clones were read by immunoSEQ multiplex PCR, and TCRdb kept only the in-frame ones, dropping some. The DNA was the basis for D and trimming; V, J and clone size are from that table. This sample has 200,000 to 300,000 clones; over 75% occur once, and the top ten carry approximately 0.7%. This clone appeared a few times. This CDR3 comprises 14 residues. V shed 5 bases and J 7 bases; nucleotides not matched to a gene: 7. In germline, CDR1 is LNHDA, CDR2 SQIVND (reference sequence). The chain carries TRBV19 and TRBJ1-5, with TRBD1 matching over 8 bases. The TCR comes from a human donor in a cohort sampled during active COVID-19. The sequenced material came from peripheral blood. CDR3 sequence reads: CASSGGQESQPQHF. For the CDR3, the DNA is TGTGCCAGTAGTGGGGGACAGGAGTCGCAGCCCCAGCATTTT. Full variable domain (outside the CDR3, taken from reference TRBV19 and TRBJ1-5): DGGITQSPKYLFRKEGQNVTLSCEQNLNHDAMYWYRQDPGQGLRLIYYSQIVNDFQKGDIAEGYSVSREKKESFPLTVTSAQKNPTAFYLCASSGGQESQPQHFGDGTRLSIL.